The entry below gives a single TCR beta chain sequence along with its context. Its target is not known. These data belong to a study of cytomegalovirus exposure and HLA in healthy donors. Study overall: There were approximately 400 genotyped donors. Of these, roughly 80% fell in the genetic ancestry cluster associated with self-reported Caucasian donors. Points from the study as a whole: In an earlier analysis, about 87% or about 30%: the productive usage of most TCR beta V segments. The CMV antigen specificity of a few CMV-associated chains was confirmed through in vitro analysis.

This CDR3 is built from 14 residues. V lost 4 bases and J lost 5; bases outside the gene matches: 4. Germline V CDR1 and CDR2: LNHDA, SQIVND (reference sequence). The study ran its PCR with 60 Vbeta and 13 Jbeta primers. Repertoires were generated with immunoSEQ multiplex PCR, while TCRdb's copy carries only in-frame clones and drops some. The table shows more than 110,000 clones, with 80% occurring only once. Samples came from healthy bone marrow donors. This clonotype was sampled from a male donor in good health and CMV-seropositive. Specimen: PBMCs. This chain joins TRBV19 and TRBJ2-2, with TRBD2 matching 7 bases. The CDR3 bases are TGTGCCAGTAGTAGCGGGGGTGGGACCGGGGAGCTGTTTTTT. Translating gives CASSSGGGTGELFF.